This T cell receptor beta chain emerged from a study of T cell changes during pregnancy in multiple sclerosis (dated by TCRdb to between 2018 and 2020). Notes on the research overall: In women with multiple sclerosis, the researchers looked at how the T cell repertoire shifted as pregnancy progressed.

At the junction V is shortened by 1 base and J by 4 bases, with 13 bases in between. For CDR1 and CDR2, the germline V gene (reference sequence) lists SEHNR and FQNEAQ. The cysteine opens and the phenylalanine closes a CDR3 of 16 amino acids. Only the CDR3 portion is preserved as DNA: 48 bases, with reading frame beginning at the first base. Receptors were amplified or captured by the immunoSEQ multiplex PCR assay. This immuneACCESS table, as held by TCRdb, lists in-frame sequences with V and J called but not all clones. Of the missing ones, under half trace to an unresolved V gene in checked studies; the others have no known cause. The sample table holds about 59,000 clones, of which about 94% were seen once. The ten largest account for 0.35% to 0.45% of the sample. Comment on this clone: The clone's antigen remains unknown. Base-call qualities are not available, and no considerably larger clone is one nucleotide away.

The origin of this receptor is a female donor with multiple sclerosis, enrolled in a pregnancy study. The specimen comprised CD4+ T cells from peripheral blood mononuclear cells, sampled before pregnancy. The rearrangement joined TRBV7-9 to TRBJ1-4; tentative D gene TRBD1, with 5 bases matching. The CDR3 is CASSLGRTGSNEKLFF. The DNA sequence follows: TGTGCCAGCAGCTTAGGTAGAACAGGAAGTAATGAAAAACTGTTTTTT.